This entry lists 14 T cell receptor beta chains sequenced from one sample in a study of T-cell memory formation after mild COVID-19. Each CDR3 protein gets one entry after TCRdb re-called the 5' RACE reads with MiXCR. The top ten clones hold 25% to 30% of a sample with roughly 150,000 distinct CDR3 sequences, 14% of them seen once. Sequencing was performed on PBMCs or a T cell subset sorted from them (not recorded which). The receptors here all came from an adult woman who had mild COVID-19 (a few samples of this study predate the infection). Cell type and time point are not known.

There are a few counts of this clonotype. The chain recombines TRBV5-1 with TRBJ2-7, with a tentative D call TRBD2 (6 bases). Germline CDR1 is SGHRS and CDR2 is YFSETQ. CDR3 size: 15 residues. Trimming shortened V by 0 bases and J by 3 bases, and 13 bases separated the two germline ends. The CDR3 here is CASSLDGTQLYEQYF. CDR3 in DNA: TGCGCCAGCAGCTTGGACGGGACTCAACTCTACGAGCAGTACTTC.

J is TRBJ2-1 and V is TRBV4-2, with 7 bases that match TRBD1. Unmatched junction bases numbered 17, after V lost 0 bases and J lost 6 bases. The CDR3 is 19 residues long. The germline V gene encodes CDR1 LGHNA and CDR2 YNFKEQ. This CDR3 reads CASSQDRPRGPEHINEQFF. The CDR3 region has the DNA TGTGCCAGCAGCCAAGATCGGCCAAGGGGGCCCGAACACATCAATGAGCAGTTCTTC.

This clonotype was counted only a few times. This sequence joins TRBV9 and TRBJ2-2; 7 positions match TRBD2. CDR3 length: 15 residues. From germline, CDR1 is SGDLS and CDR2 YYNGEE. Trimming cost V 3 bases and J 8 bases; bases outside gene matches: 10. CDR3: CASSATSASAGELFF. CDR3 DNA: TGTGCCAGCAGCGCCACTAGCGCGTCTGCTGGGGAGCTGTTTTTT.

This clonotype was found a few times. This chain connects TRBV4-3 to TRBJ2-1; D gene uncertain. The CDR3 totals 17 residues. Trimming cost V 0 bases and J 0 bases, with 12 bases left between them. In germline, CDR1 is LGHNA, CDR2 YSLEER. The CDR3 protein is CASSQDRRVSSYNEQFF. In nucleotides, the CDR3 is TGCGCCAGCAGCCAAGATAGGCGAGTGAGCTCCTACAATGAGCAGTTCTTC.

This chain joins TRBV12-3 or TRBV12-4 and TRBJ2-1, with 14 bases aligning to TRBD2. This CDR3 has 15 amino acids. The trim removed 5 bases at V and 5 bases at J, leaving 2 bases unmatched. The CDR3 spells CASSTGLAGDNEQFF. The CDR3 DNA reads TGTGCCAGCAGTACGGGACTAGCGGGGGACAATGAGCAGTTCTTC.

This clonotype came up many times. This sequence joins TRBV7-3 and TRBJ2-5, with TRBD2 matching over 10 bases. CDR3 length: 15 amino acids. CDR1 is SGHTA, CDR2 FQGTGA, per germline. Trimming removed 1 base from V and 5 bases from J; junction bases left unmatched: 4. The CDR3 spells CASSLNSGGAETQYF. DNA for the CDR3: TGTGCCAGCAGCTTAAACAGCGGGGGGGCTGAGACCCAGTACTTC.

In its sample, this clonotype was seen a few times. J is TRBJ2-1 and V is TRBV12-3 or TRBV12-4; 8 bases fit TRBD1. J was trimmed by 10 bases and V by 6 bases; bases with no gene match: 5. The CDR3 contains 12 residues. The CDR3 nucleotides read TGTGCCAGCAGACCAGGGGGCAGGGAGCAGTTCTTC. As protein: CASRPGGREQFF.

This clonotype was seen a few times. The CDR3 loop is CASSARFYEQYF. DNA of the CDR3: TGTGCCAGCAGTGCACGGTTCTACGAGCAGTACTTC. The rearrangement joins TRBV2 to TRBJ2-7, with D unresolved. This CDR3 spans 12 amino acids. V lost 4 bases to trimming and J lost 3 bases, with 7 bases between them. From germline, CDR1 is SNHLY and CDR2 FYNNEI. The variable domain in full, completed from reference TRBV2 and TRBJ2-7, reads EPEVTQTPSHQVTQMGQEVILRCVPISNHLYFYWYRQILGQKVEFLVSFYNNEISEKSEIFDDQFSVERPDGSNFTLKIRSTKLEDSAMYFCASSARFYEQYFGPGTRLTVT.

This clonotype was found a few times. The V and J genes are TRBV7-9 and TRBJ2-7, with TRBD1 identical over 7 bases. The V gene end was trimmed by 5 bases and the J gene end by 2 bases; junction bases not matched to a gene: 6. CDR3 size: 14 residues. Looked up from germline, CDR1 is SEHNR and CDR2 is FQNEAQ (reference sequence). This CDR3 reads CASSRDSVTYEQYF. Here the CDR3 DNA reads TGTGCCAGCAGCCGGGACAGTGTGACCTACGAGCAGTACTTC.

Many counts were recorded for this clonotype. This chain uses TRBV5-1 with TRBJ1-1; 7 bases align to TRBD1. Germline-derived CDR1 and CDR2 are SGHRS and YFSETQ. V lost 3 bases to trimming and J lost 0 bases; unmatched junction nucleotides: 5. This CDR3 region has 15 residues. The CDR3 here is CASSSLQGMNTEAFF. The CDR3 DNA sequence: TGCGCCAGCAGCTCCCTACAGGGGATGAACACTGAAGCTTTCTTT.

This clonotype was seen only a few times. A read error may produce the germline difference seen at one junction end. The chain links TRBV11-3 to TRBJ2-7; 10 bases match TRBD1. The V gene's germline CDR1 is SGHNT and CDR2 YENEEA. The CDR3 length is 15 residues. The CDR3 DNA sequence: TGTGCCAGCAGCTCCCGGGACAGGGGACCTATCCGATCCGACTTC. This gives the protein CASSSRDRGPIRSDF.

Written as DNA, the CDR3 is TGTGCCAGCAGCGTAGTGGACTGGACTGAAGCTTTCTTT. It codes for CASSVVDWTEAFF. The chain joins TRBV9 to TRBJ1-1, with D unresolved. CDR1 and CDR2 (germline): SGDLS, YYNGEE. Trimming took off 0 bases at V and 5 bases at J, with 8 bases between the two ends. The CDR3 extends over 13 amino acids.

This clonotype was seen a handful of times. The V and J genes are TRBV25-1 and TRBJ1-1, with TRBD1 as a possible D gene (6 bases). CDR1 is MGHDK, CDR2 SYGVNS, per germline. The CDR3 has 15 residues. V was shortened by 0 bases and J by 5 bases, with 13 bases between the two germline ends. The CDR3 bases are TGTGCCAGCAGTGAATACCAGGGGATGGTGACTGAAGCTTTCTTT. It encodes CASSEYQGMVTEAFF.

The chain links TRBV7-8 to TRBJ1-1, with TRBD1 identical over 8 bases. V was clipped by 5 bases and J by 1 base; unmatched bases: 6. This CDR3 has 15 amino acids. The germline V gene has CDR1 SGHVS and CDR2 FQNEAQ. CDR3 bases: TGTGCCAGCAGCCCATGGGGACAGGAGAACACTGAAGCTTTCTTT. Translation: CASSPWGQENTEAFF.